This T cell receptor (beta chain) was found in a study of monozygotic twins with inflammatory bowel disease. Regarding the study as a whole: Concordant and discordant twins showed no difference in repertoire similarity, possibly from limited power.

Germline loops: CDR1 MNHNY, CDR2 SVGAGI (reference sequence). The CDR3 is 14 residues long. Comment on this clonotype: Its antigen is as yet unknown.

Blood was collected, approximately 2.5 ml per donor. For each CDR3 protein, TCRdb gives one entry from its re-call of the 5' RACE reads, without DNA. The sample has more than 350,000 distinct CDR3 sequences. The source material was blood. The sequence derives from a human donor with ulcerative colitis or Crohn's disease, or a healthy co-twin of an affected twin (not recorded which). The chain links TRBV6-6 to TRBJ2-1; TCRdb's D call, TRBD1, is unchecked because there is no DNA. The CDR3 loop is CASNYGTGRDEQFF.